The entry below gives a single TCR beta chain sequence along with its context. These data belong to a study of PD-L1 blockade in urothelial cancer. Study at large: From 0 to 3 prior chemotherapy regimens had been given to the patients. Analyses were performed on blood at 3 weeks after treatment start (the second dose) and at 6 weeks.

The time point denotes: peripheral blood 6 weeks after treatment start. Using immunoSEQ multiplex PCR, the repertoire was profiled, and TCRdb retains in-frame clones only, with some absent. The table records about 110,000 clones, around 93% of them present only once. This CDR3 spans 16 amino acids. CDR1 is GTSNPN and CDR2 is SVGIG in the germline V gene (reference sequence). The trim removed 5 bases at V and 8 bases at J, leaving 16 bases unmatched. Sequencing used PBMCs, obtained around atezolizumab (anti-PD-L1) treatment. This TCR derives from a man aged 55 to 70 with urothelial cancer. V is TRBV30 and J is TRBJ1-4; TRBD1 aligns across 8 bases. Here the CDR3 reads CAWQIPWTGSSEKLFF. DNA of the CDR3: TGTGCCTGGCAGATACCGTGGACAGGGAGTAGCGAAAAACTGTTTTTT.